A selection of T cell receptor beta chains follows, all from one sample in a study of blood T cells in healthy people across ages. One entry per CDR3 protein, called by TCRdb with MiXCR from the 5' RACE reads. The top ten hold roughly 20% of the sample, which has roughly 800,000 distinct CDR3 sequences, 55% to 70% seen once. Sequencing used blood. All receptors derive from a man aged 30 to 45 in good health. Both conserved end residues are part of each CDR3. A D gene is named only where the DNA matches it firmly. Rows may omit the clone size; those that give it use once, few, many or a size class.

- TRBJ1-1 TRBV5-1 - CASSLLARRGDRGHTEAFF
- TRBJ1-2 TRBV12-3/TRBV12-4 - CASSPAGGWRRGYTF
few TRBJ1-1 TRBV7-6 - CASSFTDSTEAFF
- TRBJ1-1 TRBV6-6 - CASRTPGLRNTEAFF
few TRBJ2-5 TRBV20-1 - CSARDPVGSAETQYF
- TRBJ2-1 TRBV11-2 TRBD2 CASRLNLADNEQFF
few TRBJ2-7 TRBV6-5 TRBD2 CASFSGPSYEQYF
- TRBJ2-1 TRBV12-3/TRBV12-4 TRBD2 CASRGDLGGGEQFF
few TRBJ2-1 TRBV20-1 TRBD2 CSANRLAGYNEQFF
- TRBJ2-5 TRBV12-3/TRBV12-4 - CASRLNRGGETQYF
once TRBJ1-1 TRBV29-1 - CSVELGQWTEAFF
- TRBJ1-2 TRBV7-6 - CASSLVQVGGGYTF
few TRBJ2-5 TRBV29-1 - CSVARGGETQYF
- TRBJ2-3 TRBV4-3 - CASSQELDVRGGDTQYF
- TRBJ2-5 TRBV28 - CASSFGVGQKIQETQYF
- TRBJ1-6 TRBV20-1 - CSARASGAPAVSYNSPLHF
- TRBJ1-2 TRBV7-9 - CASSTGRDPGDYGYTF
- TRBJ2-5 TRBV20-1 - CSVERSPETQYF
once TRBJ1-1 TRBV5-6 - CASSLGMEGTEAFF
- TRBJ2-7 TRBV20-1 TRBD1 CSARDRIVDEQYF
- TRBJ2-5 TRBV20-1 TRBD2 CSASELAGAYQETQYF
- TRBJ2-7 TRBV27 TRBD1 CASRSRRQGQYEQYF
- TRBJ2-4 TRBV11-2 - CASSFDPGRKNIQYF
- TRBJ1-2 TRBV28 - CASNFRGQRYGYTF
- TRBJ2-1 TRBV7-9 - CASSLGTRTEWSYNEQFF
- TRBJ2-1 TRBV15 - CATSRDSSGPYNEQFF
once TRBJ1-2 TRBV5-6 - CASSFFSDGYTF
- TRBJ2-1 TRBV7-6 - CASSPREWGSSYNEQFF
- TRBJ2-1 TRBV29-1 TRBD1 CSVRRDRGYEQFF
- TRBJ2-7 TRBV20-1 - CSARGTDYEQYF
once TRBJ2-4 TRBV12-3/TRBV12-4 - CASSLRGGRLREQYF
- TRBJ2-7 TRBV7-2 - CASSTTPGYEQYF
- TRBJ1-1 TRBV7-9 TRBD1 CASSLVQGATEAFF
- TRBJ2-1 TRBV10-3 - CAISESKENEQFF
- TRBJ1-2 TRBV6-2/TRBV6-3 TRBD1 CASSYSGQAEAYGYTF
- TRBJ1-2 TRBV3-1 TRBD1 CASSPPATGGVHTF
few TRBJ2-1 TRBV20-1 TRBD2 CSARVGLPRAGAPPGSYNEQFF
- TRBJ2-1 TRBV12-3/TRBV12-4 - CASSLALAWGGEQFF
- TRBJ2-1 TRBV3-1 - CASSQGGEDYNEQFF